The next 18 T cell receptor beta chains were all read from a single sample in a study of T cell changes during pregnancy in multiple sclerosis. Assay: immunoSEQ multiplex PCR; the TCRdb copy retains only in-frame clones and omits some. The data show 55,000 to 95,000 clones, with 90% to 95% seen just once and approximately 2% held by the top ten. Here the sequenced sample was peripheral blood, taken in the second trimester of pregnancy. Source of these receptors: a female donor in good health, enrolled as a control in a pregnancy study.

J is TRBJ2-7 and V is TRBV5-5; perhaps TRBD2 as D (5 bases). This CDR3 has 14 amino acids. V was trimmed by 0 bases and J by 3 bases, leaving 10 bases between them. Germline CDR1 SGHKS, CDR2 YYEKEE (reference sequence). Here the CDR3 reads CASSLGAGGYEQYF. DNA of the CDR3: TGTGCCAGCAGCTTGGGTGCGGGTGGCTACGAGCAGTACTTC.

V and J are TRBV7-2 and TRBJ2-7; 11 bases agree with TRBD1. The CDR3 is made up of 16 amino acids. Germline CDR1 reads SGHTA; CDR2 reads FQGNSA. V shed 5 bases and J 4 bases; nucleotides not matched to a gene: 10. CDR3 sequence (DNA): TGTGCCAGCAGCGGGGGGGACAGGGGGTTTCAATACGAGCAGTACTTC. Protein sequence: CASSGGDRGFQYEQYF.

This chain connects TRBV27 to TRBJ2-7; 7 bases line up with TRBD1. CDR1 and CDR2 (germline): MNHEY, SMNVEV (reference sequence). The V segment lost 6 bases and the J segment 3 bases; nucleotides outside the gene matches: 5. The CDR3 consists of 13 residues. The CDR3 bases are TGTGCCAGCAGGGCAGGGGGTGGCTACGAGCAGTACTTC. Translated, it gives CASRAGGGYEQYF.

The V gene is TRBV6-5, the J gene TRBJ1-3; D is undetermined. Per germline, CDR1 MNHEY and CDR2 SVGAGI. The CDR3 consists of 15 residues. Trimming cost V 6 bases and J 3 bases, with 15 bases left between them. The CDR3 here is CASRLAPEVGNTIYF. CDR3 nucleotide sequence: TGTGCCAGCAGACTCGCCCCCGAAGTTGGAAACACCATATATTTT.

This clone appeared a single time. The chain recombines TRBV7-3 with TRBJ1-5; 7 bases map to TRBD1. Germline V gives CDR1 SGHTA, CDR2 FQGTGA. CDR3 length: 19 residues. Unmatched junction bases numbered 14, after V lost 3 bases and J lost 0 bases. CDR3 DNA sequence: TGTGCCAGCAGCTTGTCTCCGGGACAGAGACGTTATAGCAATCAGCCCCAGCATTTT. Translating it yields CASSLSPGQRRYSNQPQHF.

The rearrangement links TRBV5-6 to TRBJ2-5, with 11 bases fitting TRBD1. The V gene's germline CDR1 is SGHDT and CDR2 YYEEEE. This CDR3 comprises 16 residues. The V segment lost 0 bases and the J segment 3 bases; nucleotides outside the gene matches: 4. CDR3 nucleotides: TGTGCCAGCAGCTTGGGAGCGGGACAGGGGGAAGAGACCCAGTACTTC. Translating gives CASSLGAGQGEETQYF.

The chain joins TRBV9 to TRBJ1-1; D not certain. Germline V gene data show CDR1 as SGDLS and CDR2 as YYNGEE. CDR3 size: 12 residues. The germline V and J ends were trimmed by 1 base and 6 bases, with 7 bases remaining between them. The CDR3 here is CASSVPVSEAFF. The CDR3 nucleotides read TGTGCCAGCAGCGTACCGGTCTCTGAAGCTTTCTTT.

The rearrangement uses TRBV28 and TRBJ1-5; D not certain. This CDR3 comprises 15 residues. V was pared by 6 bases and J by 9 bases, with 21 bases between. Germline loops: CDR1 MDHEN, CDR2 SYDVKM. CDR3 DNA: TGTGCCAGCAGCCCAGTTTCGGGTCCCGCCCGGCCCCAGCATTTT. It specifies CASSPVSGPARPQHF.

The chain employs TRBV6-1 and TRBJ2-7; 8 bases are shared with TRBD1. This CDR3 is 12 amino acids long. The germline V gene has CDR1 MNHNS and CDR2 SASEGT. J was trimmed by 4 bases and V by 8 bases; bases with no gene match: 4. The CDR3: CASRTGLYEQYF. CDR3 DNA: TGTGCCAGCCGGACAGGGTTATACGAGCAGTACTTC.

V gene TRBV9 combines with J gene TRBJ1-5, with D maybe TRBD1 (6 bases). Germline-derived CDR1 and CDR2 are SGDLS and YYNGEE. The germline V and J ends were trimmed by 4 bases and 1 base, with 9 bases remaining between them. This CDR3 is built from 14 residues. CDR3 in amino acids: CASSPGTSNQPQHF. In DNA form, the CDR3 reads TGTGCCAGCAGCCCCGGGACAAGCAATCAGCCCCAGCATTTT. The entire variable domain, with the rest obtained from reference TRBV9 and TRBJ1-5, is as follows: DSGVTQTPKHLITATGQRVTLRCSPRSGDLSVYWYQQSLDQGLQFLIQYYNGEERAKGNILERFSAQQFPDLHSELNLSSLELGDSALYFCASSPGTSNQPQHFGDGTRLSIL.

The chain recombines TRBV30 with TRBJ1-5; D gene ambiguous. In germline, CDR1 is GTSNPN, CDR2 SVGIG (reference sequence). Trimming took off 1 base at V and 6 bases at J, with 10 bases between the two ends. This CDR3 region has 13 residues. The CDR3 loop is CAWSAEAGQPQHF. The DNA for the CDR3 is TGTGCCTGGAGTGCGGAAGCAGGTCAGCCCCAGCATTTT.

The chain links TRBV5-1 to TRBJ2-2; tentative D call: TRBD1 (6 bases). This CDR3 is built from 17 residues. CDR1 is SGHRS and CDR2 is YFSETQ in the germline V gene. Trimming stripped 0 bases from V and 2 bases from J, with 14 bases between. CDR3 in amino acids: CASSLVEVGANTGELFF. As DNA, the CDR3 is TGCGCCAGCAGCTTGGTTGAAGTGGGGGCAAACACCGGGGAGCTGTTTTTT.

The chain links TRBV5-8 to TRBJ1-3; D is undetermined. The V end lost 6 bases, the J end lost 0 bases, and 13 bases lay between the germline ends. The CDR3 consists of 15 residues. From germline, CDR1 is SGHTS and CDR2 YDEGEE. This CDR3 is CASTLRPDSGNTIYF. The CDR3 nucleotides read TGTGCCAGCACCCTGCGGCCGGACTCTGGAAACACCATATATTTT. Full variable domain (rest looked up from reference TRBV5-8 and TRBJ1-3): EAGVTQSPTHLIKTRGQQATLRCSPISGHTSVYWYQQALGLGLQFLLWYDEGEERNRGNFPPRFSGRQFPNYSSELNVNALELEDSALYLCASTLRPDSGNTIYFGEGSWLTVV.

CDR3 in amino acids: CASSQAPRDRGRYTGELFF. The CDR3 DNA is TGCGCCAGCAGCCAAGCTCCCCGGGACAGGGGGCGATACACCGGGGAGCTGTTTTTT. The V and J genes are TRBV4-3 and TRBJ2-2; TRBD1 matches 12 bases. Per germline, CDR1 LGHNA and CDR2 YSLEER. The V gene end was trimmed by 1 base and the J gene end by 3 bases; junction bases not matched to a gene: 9. The CDR3 length is 19 residues.

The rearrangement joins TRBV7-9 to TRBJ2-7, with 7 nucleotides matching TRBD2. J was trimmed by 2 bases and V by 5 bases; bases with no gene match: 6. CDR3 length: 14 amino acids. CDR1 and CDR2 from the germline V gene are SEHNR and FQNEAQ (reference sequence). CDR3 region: CASSPPGGAYEQYF. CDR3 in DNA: TGTGCCAGCAGCCCTCCTGGGGGGGCCTACGAGCAGTACTTC.

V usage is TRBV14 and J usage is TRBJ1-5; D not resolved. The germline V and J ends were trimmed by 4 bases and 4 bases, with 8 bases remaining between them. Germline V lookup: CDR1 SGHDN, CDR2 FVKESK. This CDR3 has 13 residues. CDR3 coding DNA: TGTGCCAGCAGCCCCGGTGGTAATCAGCCCCAGCATTTT. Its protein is CASSPGGNQPQHF.

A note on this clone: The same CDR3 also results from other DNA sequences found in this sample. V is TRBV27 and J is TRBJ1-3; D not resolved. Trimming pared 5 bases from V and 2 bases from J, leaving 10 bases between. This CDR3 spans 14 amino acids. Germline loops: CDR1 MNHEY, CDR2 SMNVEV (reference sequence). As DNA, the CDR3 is TGTGCCAGCAGTCTCCGAGGCCCTGGAAACACCATATATTTT. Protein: CASSLRGPGNTIYF.

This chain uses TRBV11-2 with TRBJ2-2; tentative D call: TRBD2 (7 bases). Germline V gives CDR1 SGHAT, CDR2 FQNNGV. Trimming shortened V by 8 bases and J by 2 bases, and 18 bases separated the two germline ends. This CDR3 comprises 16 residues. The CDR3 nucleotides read TGTGCCAGCGTCTTCGCGGGGGCCGGAAACACCGGGGAGCTGTTTTTT. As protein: CASVFAGAGNTGELFF.